This TCR beta chain was observed in a study of cytotoxic CD8 clonotypes in ibrutinib-treated CLL. Whole-study context: A median 12 months of treatment, range 6 to 36, preceded the collection of response samples.

Data came from immunoSEQ multiplex PCR; TCRdb stores just in-frame clones and leaves some out. The sample lists fewer than 100,000 clones, about 86% occurring once. This CDR3 region has 19 residues. With V trimmed by 2 bases and J by 1 base, 12 bases remained unmatched. Germline CDR1 SGHVS, CDR2 FQNEAQ. As regards this clone: Its antigen is not known.

Notes on the study in general: Different sampling times were used for sustained-remission and progressing patients. Public clonotypes showed up rarely, and on treatment they shrank or held steady.

The origin of this receptor is a human donor with chronic lymphocytic leukemia. The chain couples TRBV7-8 to TRBJ2-2; 8 bases line up with TRBD2. Sequenced material: PBMCs, taken before ibrutinib treatment. The CDR3 nucleotides are TGTGCCAGCAGCTTAAGGCATCCCCCGGGAGGGCAGAACACCGGGGAGCTGTTTTTT. Its translation: CASSLRHPPGGQNTGELFF.